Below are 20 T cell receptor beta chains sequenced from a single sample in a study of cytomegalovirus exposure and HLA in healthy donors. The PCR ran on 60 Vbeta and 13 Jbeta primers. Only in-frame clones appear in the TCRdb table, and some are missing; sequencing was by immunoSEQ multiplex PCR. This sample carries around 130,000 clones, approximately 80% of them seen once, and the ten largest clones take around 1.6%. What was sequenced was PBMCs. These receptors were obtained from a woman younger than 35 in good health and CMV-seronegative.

CDR3 region: CASRARQARGEQYF. In nucleotides, the CDR3 is TGTGCCAGCAGAGCTCGACAGGCCCGCGGCGAGCAGTACTTC. The chain links TRBV6-6 to TRBJ2-7; tentatively, D is TRBD1 (6 bases). Looked up from germline, CDR1 is MNHNY and CDR2 is SVGAGI (reference sequence). The ends were cut back, 6 bases at V and 6 bases at J, with 18 bases in the middle. The CDR3 totals 14 residues.

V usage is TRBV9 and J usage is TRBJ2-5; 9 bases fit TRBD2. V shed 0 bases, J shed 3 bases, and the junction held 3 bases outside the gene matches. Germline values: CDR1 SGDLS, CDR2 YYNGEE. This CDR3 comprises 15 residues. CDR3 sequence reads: CASSVVPSGEETQYF. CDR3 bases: TGTGCCAGCAGCGTAGTGCCTAGCGGGGAAGAGACCCAGTACTTC.

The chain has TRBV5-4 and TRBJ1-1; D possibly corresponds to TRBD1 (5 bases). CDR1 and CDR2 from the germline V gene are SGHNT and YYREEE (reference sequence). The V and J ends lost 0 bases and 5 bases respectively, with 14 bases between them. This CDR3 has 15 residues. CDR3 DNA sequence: TGTGCCAGCAGCTTGGGCGGGCAGGGAGGGACTGAAGCTTTCTTT. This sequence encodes CASSLGGQGGTEAFF.

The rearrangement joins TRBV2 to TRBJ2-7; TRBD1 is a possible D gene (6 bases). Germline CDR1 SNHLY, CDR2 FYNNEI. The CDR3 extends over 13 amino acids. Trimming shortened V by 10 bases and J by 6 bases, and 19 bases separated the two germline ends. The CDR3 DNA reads TGTGCCACCGGAACAGGGATCGAGGTCGAGCAGTACTTC. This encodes CATGTGIEVEQYF.

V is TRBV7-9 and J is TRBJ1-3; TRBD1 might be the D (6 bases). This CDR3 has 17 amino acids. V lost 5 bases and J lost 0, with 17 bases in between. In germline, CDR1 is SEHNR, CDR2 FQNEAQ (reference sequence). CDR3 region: CASSTSQGRRSGNTIYF. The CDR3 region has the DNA TGTGCCAGCAGCACCTCCCAGGGGCGCCGCTCTGGAAACACCATATATTTT.

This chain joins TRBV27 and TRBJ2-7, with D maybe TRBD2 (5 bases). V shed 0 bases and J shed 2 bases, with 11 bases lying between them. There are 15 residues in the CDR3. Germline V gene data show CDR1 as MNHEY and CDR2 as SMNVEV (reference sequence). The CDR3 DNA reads TGTGCCAGCAGTTTATCTCGCGGGTCCCCCTACGAGCAGTACTTC. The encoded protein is CASSLSRGSPYEQYF.

The DNA of the CDR3 is TGTGCCAGCAGTTTAAACGGACAGGGCTCCCGAGGTGGCTACACCTTC. It codes for CASSLNGQGSRGGYTF. This sequence joins TRBV27 and TRBJ1-2; 8 nucleotides match TRBD1. The germline CDR1 and CDR2 sequences are MNHEY and SMNVEV (reference sequence). V gave up 2 bases and J gave up 7 bases; unmatched junction bases: 12. The CDR3 is made up of 16 amino acids.

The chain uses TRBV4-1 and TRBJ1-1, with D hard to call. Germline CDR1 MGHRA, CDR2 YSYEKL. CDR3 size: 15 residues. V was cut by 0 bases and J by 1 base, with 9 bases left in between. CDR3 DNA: TGCGCCAGCAGCCAAGACTTCCTACCGAACACTGAAGCTTTCTTT. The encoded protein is CASSQDFLPNTEAFF.

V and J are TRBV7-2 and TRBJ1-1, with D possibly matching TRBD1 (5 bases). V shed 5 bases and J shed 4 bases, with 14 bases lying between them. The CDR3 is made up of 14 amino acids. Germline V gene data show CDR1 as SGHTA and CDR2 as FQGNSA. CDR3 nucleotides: TGTGCCAGCAGCAAAACTCGGGGGGGCACTGAAGCTTTCTTT. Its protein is CASSKTRGGTEAFF.

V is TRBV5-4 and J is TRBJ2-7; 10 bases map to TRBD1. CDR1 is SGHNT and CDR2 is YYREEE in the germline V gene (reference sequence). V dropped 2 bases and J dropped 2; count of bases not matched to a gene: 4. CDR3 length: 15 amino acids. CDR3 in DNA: TGTGCCAGCAGCTTAGGACAGGGGGGGCCCTACGAGCAGTACTTC. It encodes CASSLGQGGPYEQYF. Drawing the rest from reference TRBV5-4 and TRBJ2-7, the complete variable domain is ETGVTQSPTHLIKTRGQQVTLRCSSQSGHNTVSWYQQALGQGPQFIFQYYREEENGRGNFPPRFSGLQFPNYSSELNVNALELDDSALYLCASSLGQGGPYEQYFGPGTRLTVT.

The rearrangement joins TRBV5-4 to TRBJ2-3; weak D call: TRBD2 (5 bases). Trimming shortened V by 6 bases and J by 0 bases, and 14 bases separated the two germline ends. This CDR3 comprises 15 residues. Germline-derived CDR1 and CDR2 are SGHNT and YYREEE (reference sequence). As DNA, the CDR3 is TGTGCCAGCACGTCGGGATTCGCTAGCACAGATACGCAGTATTTT. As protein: CASTSGFASTDTQYF.

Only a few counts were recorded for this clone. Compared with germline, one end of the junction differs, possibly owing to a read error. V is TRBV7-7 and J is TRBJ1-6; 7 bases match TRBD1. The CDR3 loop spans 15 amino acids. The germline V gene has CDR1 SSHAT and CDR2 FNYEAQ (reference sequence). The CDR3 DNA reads TGTGCTAGCAGACCGAGGGGACAGCCATATTCACCCCTCCACTTT. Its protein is CASRPRGQPYSPLHF. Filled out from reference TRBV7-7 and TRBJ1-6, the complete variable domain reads GAGVSQSPRYKVTKRGQDVTLRCDPISSHATLYWYQQALGQGPEFLTYFNYEAQPDKSGLPSDRFSAERPEGSISTLTIQRTEQRDSAMYRCASRPRGQPYSPLHFGNGTRLTVT.

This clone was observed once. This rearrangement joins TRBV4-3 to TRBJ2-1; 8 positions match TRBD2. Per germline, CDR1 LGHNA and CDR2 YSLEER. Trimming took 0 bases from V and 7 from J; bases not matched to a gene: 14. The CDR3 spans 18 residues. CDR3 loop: CASSQDRIGGAPGNEQFF. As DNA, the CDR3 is TGCGCCAGCAGCCAAGATAGGATCGGGGGGGCCCCAGGGAATGAGCAGTTCTTC.

CDR3 sequence reads: CATTKGQSNTEAFF. The CDR3 coding sequence is TGTGCCACCACGAAAGGACAGTCGAACACTGAAGCTTTCTTT. V gene TRBV2 combines with J gene TRBJ1-1, with D tentatively TRBD1 (6 bases). Germline loops: CDR1 SNHLY, CDR2 FYNNEI. The V gene lost 10 bases and the J gene lost 1 base, with 16 bases spanning the gap. The length of the CDR3 is 14 residues.

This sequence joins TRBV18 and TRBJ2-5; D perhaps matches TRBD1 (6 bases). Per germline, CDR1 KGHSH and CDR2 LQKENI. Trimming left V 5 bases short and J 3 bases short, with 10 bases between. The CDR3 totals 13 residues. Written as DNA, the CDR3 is TGTGCCAGCTCATACAGGGTCAAAGAGACCCAGTACTTC. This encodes CASSYRVKETQYF.

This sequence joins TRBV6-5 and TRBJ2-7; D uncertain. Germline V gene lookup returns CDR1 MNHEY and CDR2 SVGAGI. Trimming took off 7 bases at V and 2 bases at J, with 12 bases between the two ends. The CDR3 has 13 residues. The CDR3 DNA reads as TGTGCCAGCATCCGCTACGGTACCTACGAGCAGTACTTC. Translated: CASIRYGTYEQYF.

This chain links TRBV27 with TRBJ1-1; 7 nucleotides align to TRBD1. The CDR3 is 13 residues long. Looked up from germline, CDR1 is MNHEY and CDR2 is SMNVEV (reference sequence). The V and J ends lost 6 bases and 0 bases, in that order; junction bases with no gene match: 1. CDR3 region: CASRGGVNTEAFF. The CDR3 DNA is TGTGCCAGCAGAGGGGGCGTGAACACTGAAGCTTTCTTT.

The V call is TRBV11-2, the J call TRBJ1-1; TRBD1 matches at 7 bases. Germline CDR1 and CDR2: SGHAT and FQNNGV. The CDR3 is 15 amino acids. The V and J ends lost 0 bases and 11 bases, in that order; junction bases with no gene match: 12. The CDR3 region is CASSLDVRGGLRAFF. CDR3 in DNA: TGTGCCAGCAGCTTAGATGTCCGAGGGGGCTTAAGGGCTTTCTTT.

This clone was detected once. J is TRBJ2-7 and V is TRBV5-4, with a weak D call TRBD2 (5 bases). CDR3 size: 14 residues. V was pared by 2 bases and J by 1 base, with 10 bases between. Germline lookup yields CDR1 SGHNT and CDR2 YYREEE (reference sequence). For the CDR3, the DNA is TGTGCCAGCAGCTTCGGTGGGAGTTCCTACGAGCAGTACTTC. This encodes CASSFGGSSYEQYF.

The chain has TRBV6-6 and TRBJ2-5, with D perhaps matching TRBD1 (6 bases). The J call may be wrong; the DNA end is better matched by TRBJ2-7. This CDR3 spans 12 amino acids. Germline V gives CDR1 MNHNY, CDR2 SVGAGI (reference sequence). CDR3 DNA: TGTGCCAGCAGTTTAACAGGGAACGAGCAGTACTTC. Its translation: CASSLTGNEQYF.